This is a list of T cell receptor beta chains from one sample in a study of cytomegalovirus exposure and HLA in healthy donors. Assay: immunoSEQ multiplex PCR; the TCRdb copy retains only in-frame clones and omits some. This sample has under 200,000 clones, with approximately 87% found just once. The sequenced material came from PBMCs. The receptors originated from a woman younger than 45 in good health and CMV-seronegative. CDR3s include the opening cysteine and the closing phenylalanine or tryptophan. Each record gives: V gene, J gene, clone size, D gene, CDR3 protein, CDR3 DNA. The D gene is left open where the match is weak. Where a row states a size, it is once, few, many or the class of an expanded clone; other rows omit it.

TRBV4-1	TRBJ1-2	.	.	CASSQGPGGGGYTF	TGCGCCAGCAGCCAAGGGCCCGGGGGAGGTGGCTACACCTTC
TRBV5-1	TRBJ1-2	.	.	CASSLAPANYGYTF	TGCGCCAGCAGCTTGGCCCCAGCCAACTATGGCTACACCTTC
TRBV5-4	TRBJ2-1	.	.	CASSLELAPMNEQFF	TGTGCCAGCAGCTTGGAGCTAGCGCCAATGAATGAGCAGTTCTTC
TRBV9	TRBJ1-2	.	.	CASSVRGRGYTF	TGTGCCAGCAGCGTAAGGGGCCGTGGCTACACCTTC
TRBV29-1	TRBJ1-1	.	TRBD1	CSVAQLPGTAVNTEAFF	TGCAGCGTTGCTCAGCTCCCCGGGACAGCGGTGAACACTGAAGCTTTCTTT
TRBV27	TRBJ1-5	.	.	CASSGGWNQPQHF	TGTGCCAGCAGTGGGGGTTGGAATCAGCCCCAGCATTTT
TRBV28	TRBJ1-5	.	.	CASSFNDGHQPQHF	TGTGCCAGCAGTTTTAACGACGGACATCAGCCCCAGCATTTT
TRBV7-9	TRBJ2-7	.	.	CASGLPGTYEQYF	TGTGCCAGCGGACTACCAGGAACCTACGAGCAGTACTTC
TRBV9	TRBJ1-2	few	TRBD1	CASSQQGTGGYTF	TGTGCCAGCAGCCAACAGGGGACCGGGGGCTACACCTTC
TRBV27	TRBJ2-7	.	TRBD1	CASRPGQFYEQYF	TGTGCCAGCAGACCGGGACAGTTCTACGAGCAGTACTTC
TRBV7-2	TRBJ2-1	.	TRBD2	CASSLNPGGTSGRPFF	TGTGCCAGCAGCCTCAACCCTGGGGGGACTAGCGGGAGGCCGTTCTTC
TRBV7-3	TRBJ1-2	.	.	CASGPVGEVAYGYTF	TGTGCCAGCGGGCCTGTGGGGGAGGTGGCCTATGGCTACACCTTC
TRBV5-6	TRBJ1-5	.	TRBD1	CASSTGTGTLNQPQHF	TGTGCCAGCAGCACCGGGACAGGGACTCTGAATCAGCCCCAGCATTTT
TRBV4-1	TRBJ1-5	.	.	CASSQESSYSNQPQHF	TGCGCCAGCAGCCAAGAGAGCAGTTATAGCAATCAGCCCCAGCATTTT
TRBV6-1	TRBJ1-2	.	TRBD1	CASRQDREVDGYTF	TGTGCCAGCAGACAAGACAGGGAAGTGGATGGCTACACCTTC
TRBV5-4	TRBJ1-1	.	.	CASSLGDNEAFF	TGTGCCAGCAGCTTGGGGGACAATGAAGCTTTCTTT
TRBV6-1	TRBJ1-1	few	.	CASSENGGHTEAFF	TGTGCCAGCAGTGAGAATGGGGGGCACACTGAAGCTTTCTTT
TRBV6-1	TRBJ1-5	.	.	CASRPTGPSNQPQHF	TGTGCCAGCAGACCTACCGGGCCGTCAAATCAGCCCCAGCATTTT
TRBV9	TRBJ1-3	.	.	CASSASGVHGNTIYF	TGTGCCAGCAGCGCGTCAGGGGTCCATGGAAACACCATATATTTT
TRBV12-5	TRBJ2-7	.	.	CASASRTASEQYF	TGTGCTAGTGCCAGTAGGACGGCATCCGAGCAGTACTTC
TRBV7-3	TRBJ2-2	.	.	CASSLQVPGNGELFF	TGTGCCAGCAGCCTACAGGTCCCCGGCAACGGGGAGCTGTTTTTT
TRBV4-1	TRBJ1-1	.	.	CASSQDPAGTEAFF	TGCGCCAGCAGCCAAGATCCGGCAGGCACTGAAGCTTTCTTT
TRBV9	TRBJ1-4	.	.	CASSEGGRDEKLFF	TGTGCCAGCAGCGAAGGGGGAAGGGATGAAAAACTGTTTTTT
TRBV28	TRBJ2-1	.	.	CASSFRNADEQFF	TGTGCCAGCAGTTTCCGGAACGCAGATGAGCAGTTCTTC
TRBV9	TRBJ2-5	.	.	CASSGDAGETQYF	TGTGCCAGCAGCGGGGACGCGGGGGAGACCCAGTACTTC
TRBV28	TRBJ1-2	.	TRBD1	CASSYLSGTGLSGYTF	TGTGCCAGCAGCTACCTCTCCGGGACAGGGCTGTCGGGCTACACCTTC
TRBV5-4	TRBJ2-5	.	.	CASSTGEQETQYF	TGTGCCAGCAGCACCGGGGAACAAGAGACCCAGTACTTC
TRBV7-9	TRBJ1-2	many	.	CASSSGQSGYTF	TGTGCCAGCAGCTCTGGCCAGTCCGGCTACACCTTC
TRBV2	TRBJ2-1	once	.	CASTAAGRAYNEQFF	TGTGCCAGCACGGCGGCAGGTCGCGCATACAATGAGCAGTTCTTC
TRBV27	TRBJ1-2	.	.	CASSATGTPDGYTF	TGTGCCAGCAGCGCTACCGGGACACCGGATGGCTACACCTTC
TRBV2	TRBJ1-5	.	TRBD1	CASNTDREKPQHF	TGTGCCAGCAATACGGACAGGGAAAAGCCCCAGCATTTT
TRBV13	TRBJ2-7	.	TRBD2	CASSANPRTSGRRSYEQYF	TGTGCCAGCAGCGCCAACCCGCGGACTAGCGGGAGGCGCTCCTACGAGCAGTACTTC
TRBV5-1	TRBJ2-1	.	TRBD2	CASSSGLAGARDAEQFF	TGCGCCAGCAGCTCGGGACTAGCGGGAGCCCGGGACGCTGAGCAGTTCTTC
TRBV7-2	TRBJ1-3	.	.	CASSTGQEPGNTIYF	TGTGCCAGCAGCACAGGACAAGAGCCTGGAAACACCATATATTTT
TRBV7-9	TRBJ1-3	.	.	CASSRPDYPGNTIYF	TGTGCCAGCAGCCGACCGGATTACCCTGGAAACACCATATATTTT
TRBV30	TRBJ2-7	.	TRBD1	CAWSVGSGGYEQYF	TGTGCCTGGAGTGTTGGGTCAGGGGGCTACGAGCAGTACTTC
TRBV10-3	TRBJ2-3	.	TRBD2	CAIGLASTDTQYF	TGTGCCATCGGACTAGCGAGCACAGATACGCAGTATTTT
TRBV30	TRBJ2-7	.	TRBD2	CAWSNGAGVNYEQYF	TGTGCCTGGAGTAACGGAGCGGGAGTTAACTACGAGCAGTACTTC
TRBV19	TRBJ1-6	.	TRBD1	CASSGTGQINSPLHF	TGTGCCAGTAGTGGGACAGGACAAATTAATTCACCCCTCCACTTT
TRBV5-4	TRBJ2-1	.	.	CASSGGGLNEQFF	TGTGCCAGCAGCGGAGGGGGGCTCAATGAGCAGTTCTTC
TRBV4-1	TRBJ2-1	.	.	CASSQVTSSYNEQFF	TGCGCCAGCAGCCAAGTGACTAGCTCCTACAATGAGCAGTTCTTC
TRBV7-2	TRBJ2-1	few	.	CASSQGRDEQFF	TGTGCCAGCAGCCAAGGTCGGGATGAGCAGTTCTTC
TRBV5-3	TRBJ2-7	once	.	CARRSGGRYEQYF	TGTGCCAGAAGGAGTGGTGGGCGTTACGAGCAGTACTTC
TRBV10-3	TRBJ1-2	.	TRBD1	CAISESAGGNYGYTF	TGTGCCATCAGTGAGTCTGCAGGGGGTAACTATGGCTACACCTTC
TRBV2	TRBJ1-6	.	.	CASSERAAYNSPLHF	TGTGCCAGCAGTGAACGGGCAGCGTACAATTCACCTCTCCACTTT
TRBV4-2	TRBJ1-5	.	.	CASSQEQGTQPQHF	TGTGCCAGCAGCCAAGAGCAGGGGACTCAGCCCCAGCATTTT
TRBV2	TRBJ1-4	.	.	CASTRTETNEKLFF	TGTGCCAGCACCAGGACAGAGACCAATGAAAAACTGTTTTTT
TRBV5-4	TRBJ1-2	.	TRBD1	CASSLVQGDVYGYTF	TGTGCCAGCAGCTTGGTACAGGGGGATGTCTATGGCTACACCTTC
TRBV29-1	TRBJ2-7	.	.	CSGQTGAYEQYF	TGCAGCGGTCAGACGGGAGCCTACGAGCAGTACTTC
TRBV5-5	TRBJ2-2	.	.	CASSSRHGNPGELFF	TGTGCCAGCAGCTCCCGACATGGGAATCCCGGGGAGCTGTTTTTT